A single sample is the source of the 16 T cell receptor beta chains below, sequenced in a study of T-cell memory formation after mild COVID-19. TCRdb used MiXCR to reprocess the 5' RACE reads, holding one entry per CDR3 protein. The repertoire holds roughly 51,000 distinct CDR3 sequences, about 7.3% seen once, with roughly 1.5% in the top ten. Sequenced sample: PBMCs or a T cell subset sorted from them (not recorded which). The receptor source for this set is a man aged 18 to 29 who had mild COVID-19 (a few samples of this study predate the infection). Cell type and time point are not known.

This clonotype has just a few counts. CDR3 in DNA: TGTGCCAGCACCTTGACTAGCGGGGCAGATACGCAGTATTTT. It yields the protein CASTLTSGADTQYF. V gene TRBV7-2 combines with J gene TRBJ2-3, with TRBD2 identical over 11 bases. CDR3 length equals 14 residues. Germline V gene data show CDR1 as SGHTA and CDR2 as FQGNSA. The V and J ends lost 7 bases and 4 bases, in that order; junction bases with no gene match: 4.

The chain joins TRBV7-2 to TRBJ1-2; the D is unclear. Trimming removed 2 bases at V and 6 bases at J, with 16 bases between. This CDR3 contains 15 residues. The V gene's germline CDR1 is SGHTA and CDR2 FQGNSA. CDR3 sequence (DNA): TGTGCCAGCAGCTTAAACCCGGAACAGTGGAATGGCTACACCTTC. Translated: CASSLNPEQWNGYTF.

The chain carries TRBV6-1 and TRBJ1-2, with unresolved D. The germline V gene has CDR1 MNHNS and CDR2 SASEGT. The CDR3 runs to 13 residues. V lost 4 bases, J lost 3 bases, and 9 bases lay in between. CDR3 nucleotide sequence: TGTGCCAGCAGTGTTGACGGATACTATGGCTACACCTTC. It codes for CASSVDGYYGYTF.

The gene calls are TRBV7-3 and TRBJ2-1; 11 bases fit TRBD2. The CDR3 loop spans 16 amino acids. V trimming: 5 bases; J trimming: 3 bases; junction bases outside the gene matches: 6. CDR1 is SGHTA, CDR2 FQGTGA, per germline. CDR3 in DNA: TGTGCCAGCAGCCTTAGCGGGGGGGCCAACTACAATGAGCAGTTCTTC. Amino acid sequence: CASSLSGGANYNEQFF.

This clonotype turned up a few times. V gene TRBV20-1 combines with J gene TRBJ1-1, with D possibly being TRBD1 (5 bases). This CDR3 comprises 13 residues. Germline CDR1 reads DFQATT; CDR2 reads SNEGSKA (reference sequence). The CDR3 here is CLRGDPLNTEAFF. The CDR3 nucleotides are TGCTTACGAGGGGACCCTCTAAACACTGAAGCTTTCTTT.

A few counts support this clonotype. The chain joins TRBV7-2 to TRBJ2-3, with D unresolved. The CDR3 contains 13 residues. CDR1 and CDR2 from the germline V gene are SGHTA and FQGNSA. Trimming left V 5 bases short and J 4 bases short, with 10 bases between. The CDR3 loop reads CASSPDVADTQYF. CDR3 coding DNA: TGTGCCAGCAGCCCGGACGTAGCAGATACGCAGTATTTT.

This clonotype showed up many times. The chain is built from TRBV7-2 and TRBJ2-5; D is perhaps TRBD1 (6 bases). CDR3 size: 14 residues. Germline CDR1 is SGHTA and CDR2 is FQGNSA. V lost 3 bases and J 5 bases, leaving 13 bases between the germline ends. Here the CDR3 DNA reads TGTGCCAGCAGCTTCTGGAGCAGGGGTGAGACCCAGTACTTC. This translates into CASSFWSRGETQYF.

The CDR3 nucleotides are TGTGCCAGCATCTTGGGGCGTAACTATGGCTACACCTTC. Translated, it gives CASILGRNYGYTF. The chain couples TRBV6-6 to TRBJ1-2, with a weak D call TRBD1 (5 bases). Germline-derived CDR1 and CDR2 are MNHNY and SVGAGI (reference sequence). The CDR3 covers 13 residues. V lost 7 bases to trimming and J lost 1 base, with 10 bases between them.

V gene TRBV18 combines with J gene TRBJ1-1; D is undetermined. V was cut by 5 bases and J by 0 bases, with 7 bases left in between. From germline, CDR1 is KGHSH and CDR2 LQKENI. The length of the CDR3 is 13 residues. CDR3 sequence reads: CASSEDLNTEAFF. The CDR3 DNA sequence: TGTGCCAGCTCAGAGGACTTGAACACTGAAGCTTTCTTT.

This clonotype has just a few counts. The chain is built from TRBV27 and TRBJ2-3; D is undetermined. The CDR3 has 13 residues. Trimming removed 3 bases from V and 4 bases from J, with 8 bases in between. The V gene's germline CDR1 is MNHEY and CDR2 SMNVEV (reference sequence). This CDR3 reads CASSLSSADTQYF. The CDR3 DNA reads as TGTGCCAGCAGTTTGTCTAGTGCAGATACGCAGTATTTT.

The genes are TRBV4-3 and TRBJ1-3; D may be TRBD1 (5 bases). CDR3 size: 17 residues. The germline gives CDR1 LGHNA, CDR2 YSLEER. V lost 0 bases and J lost 3, with 15 bases in between. CDR3 amino acids: CASSQDTRQLFGNTIYF. CDR3 bases: TGCGCCAGCAGCCAAGACACCCGACAGTTATTTGGAAACACCATATATTTT.

At least ten counts were recorded for this clonotype. This chain connects TRBV11-2 to TRBJ2-5; tentatively, D is TRBD2 (6 bases). Germline values: CDR1 SGHAT, CDR2 FQNNGV. V shed 5 bases and J shed 5 bases, with 12 bases lying between them. CDR3 length: 13 residues. The CDR3 DNA reads TGTGCCAGCAGCGGGGTGCGGGGTGAGACCCAGTACTTC. Protein: CASSGVRGETQYF.

This clonotype showed up just a few times. This chain links TRBV10-3 with TRBJ2-3; TRBD1 or TRBD2 may be the D gene (6 bases each). The V gene lost 7 bases and the J gene lost 0 bases, with 8 bases spanning the gap. The germline CDR1 and CDR2 sequences are ENHRY and SYGVKD. CDR3 length: 13 amino acids. CDR3: CAIKGGSTDTQYF. The CDR3 coding sequence is TGTGCCATCAAGGGGGGAAGCACAGATACGCAGTATTTT.

The chain combines TRBV7-9 with TRBJ2-3, with TRBD1 as a possible D gene (6 bases). Germline V CDR1 and CDR2: SEHNR, FQNEAQ (reference sequence). The CDR3 sequence is 15 residues long. Trimming removed 4 bases at V and 2 bases at J, with 13 bases between. The CDR3 is CASSSNREVTDTQYF. CDR3 DNA: TGTGCCAGCAGCTCCAACAGGGAAGTCACAGATACGCAGTATTTT.

The J gene is TRBJ1-1, the V gene TRBV5-1; D is ambiguous. The germline V gene has CDR1 SGHRS and CDR2 YFSETQ. This CDR3 spans 15 amino acids. V was cut by 0 bases and J by 0 bases, with 9 bases left in between. In DNA, the CDR3 is TGCGCCAGCAGCTTGGGAACCACAGTGAACACTGAAGCTTTCTTT. Its translation: CASSLGTTVNTEAFF. The whole variable domain, filled in from reference TRBV5-1 and TRBJ1-1, reads KAGVTQTPRYLIKTRGQQVTLSCSPISGHRSVSWYQQTPGQGLQFLFEYFSETQRNKGNFPGRFSGRQFSNSRSEMNVSTLELGDSALYLCASSLGTTVNTEAFFGQGTRLTVV.

This clonotype has a count of ten or more. The chain carries TRBV4-2 and TRBJ2-1; 8 positions match TRBD2. There are 16 residues in the CDR3. Germline trimming cut 5 bases from V and 4 bases from J; bases unmatched to any gene: 10. Looked up from germline, CDR1 is LGHNA and CDR2 is YNFKEQ. The CDR3 nucleotides read TGTGCCAGCAGCTTTCTGTTAGCGGGGAGTTACAATGAGCAGTTCTTC. Its protein is CASSFLLAGSYNEQFF.